Here is one T cell receptor (beta chain) with its context. Antigen specificity is unknown. The V gene end was trimmed by 2 bases and the J gene end by 4 bases; junction bases not matched to a gene: 1. The CDR3 is made up of 14 amino acids. Germline lookup yields CDR1 SGHNT and CDR2 YENEEA. This entry belongs to a study of cytomegalovirus exposure and HLA in healthy donors. Across the whole study: Around 77 million unique TCRs from HLA-typed donors made up an early data release. Study conclusions and caveats: Associated with cytomegalovirus, according to the listing, were 164 TCR beta chains. In an earlier analysis, most TCR beta V segments were productive about 87% or about 30% of the time.

The primer mix had 60 Vbeta and 13 Jbeta primers. Assay used: immunoSEQ multiplex PCR; TCRdb lists only in-frame clones, some missing. This sample has about 75,000 clones, with approximately 80% found just once. The sample was PBMCs. The sequence was obtained from a man between 65 and 85 years old in good health and CMV-seropositive. This chain connects TRBV11-3 to TRBJ2-2; 7 nucleotides align to TRBD1. CDR3 amino acids: CASSLNRGTGELFF. CDR3 nucleotide sequence: TGTGCCAGCAGCTTAAACAGGGGCACCGGGGAGCTGTTTTTT.